The present T cell receptor beta chain was sequenced within a study of blood T cell repertoires in COVID-19. The CDR3 loop spans 16 amino acids. V gave up 6 bases and J gave up 4 bases, with 21 bases separating them. Germline V CDR1 and CDR2: MNHEY, SMNVEV (reference sequence). This clone has a single count. Clones were sequenced by immunoSEQ multiplex PCR, and TCRdb holds only the in-frame ones, with some missing. Of fewer than 85,000 clones listed, more than 70% are singletons. This receptor was identified in a man between 65 and 85 years old with COVID-19, enrolled during active disease. The rearrangement links TRBV27 to TRBJ1-2; D possibly corresponds to TRBD1 (6 bases). The material sequenced was peripheral blood. In nucleotides, the CDR3 is TGTGCCAGCAGAGGGGGTAGGACATTTGCCGTCTATGGCTACACCTTC. Amino acid sequence: CASRGGRTFAVYGYTF.